Detailed here is one TCR beta chain. What it recognizes is unknown. This table comes from immunoSEQ multiplex PCR, and its TCRdb copy is limited to in-frame clones, with some not included. The data show about 54,000 clones, about 80% seen once. This specimen belongs to a study of OX40 agonist ivuxolimab in advanced cancers. Turning to the study itself: At 0.01 to 10 mg/kg, ivuxolimab was administered intravenously to patients every 2 weeks.

Whole-study findings and limits: Blood T cells, both CD4+ and CD8+, expanded clonally by week 6 at 0.1 to 3.0 mg/kg.

The CDR3 covers 15 residues. From germline, CDR1 is SGDLS and CDR2 YYNGEE. V lost 2 bases to trimming and J lost 7 bases; unmatched junction nucleotides: 3. The gene calls are TRBV9 and TRBJ2-1; 13 positions match TRBD2. The sequences come from CD4+ or CD8+ T cells sorted from blood, collected in a trial of the OX40 agonist ivuxolimab. The receptor was derived from an adult with an advanced solid tumor such as melanoma, head and neck, liver or kidney cancer. The DNA for the CDR3 is TGTGCCAGCAGCGTTACTAGCGGGGGGGCTAATGAGCAGTTCTTC. It encodes CASSVTSGGANEQFF.